These T cell receptor beta chains were read from a single sample in a study of CD8 T cells in Susac syndrome. TCRdb processed the immunoSEQ multiplex PCR reads anew with MiXCR; each CDR3 protein has one entry. The sample has roughly 110,000 distinct CDR3 sequences, less than 95% seen once. The sequenced material came from CD8+ T cells from PBMCs. The origin of the receptors is a human donor with Susac syndrome. The CDR3 runs from the conserved cysteine through the conserved F or W.

TRBV27 CASSLDRDAHNEQFF
TRBV7-9 CASSSRGQETQYF
TRBV27 CASSPWGGRGDTQYF
TRBV6-2/TRBV6-3 CASSHPDEQYF
TRBV9 CASSDQYNEQFF
TRBV24-1 CATSESGGASHDTQYF
TRBV7-9 CASSSPGDGNYGYTF
TRBV9 CASSTPQENYEQYF
TRBV19 CASSIAMNTEAFF
TRBV6-1 CASRTTGTGLNYGYTF
TRBV2 CASSAPGNEQFF
TRBV11-2 CASSLDGDRETQYF
TRBV15 CATSRDRGLNQPQHF
TRBV9 CASSEIEDTQYF
TRBV5-1 CASRVGNEQFF
TRBV27 CASWPATGEAFF
TRBV2 CASSEARTPFTDTQYF